The 30 T cell receptor beta chains below were found in one sample sequenced in a study of blood T cells in healthy people across ages. The second PCR ran about 6 to 12 cycles with a sample-barcoded 5' primer and J-beta primers. MiXCR was run by TCRdb on the 5' RACE reads, yielding one entry per CDR3 protein. The repertoire includes about 670,000 distinct CDR3 sequences, about 50% of them detected once, and approximately 15% sits in the top ten. The material sequenced was blood. The source of these receptors is a woman older than 75 in good health.

The rearrangement links TRBV29-1 to TRBJ2-6, with D possibly matching TRBD1 (6 bases). Trimming cost V 2 bases and J 1 base, with 12 bases left between them. Germline V lookup: CDR1 SQVTM, CDR2 ANQGSEA. The CDR3 is made up of 16 amino acids. Here the CDR3 DNA reads TGCAGCGTTGAAACAGGGTTTTCTTCTGGGGCCAACGTCCTGACTTTC. Amino acids: CSVETGFSSGANVLTF.

In the case of this clonotype: Mismatch with germline at one junction end may stem from a read error. J is TRBJ2-1 and V is TRBV12-3 or TRBV12-4, with D hard to call. The CDR3 covers 17 residues. CDR3 nucleotide sequence: TGTGCCAGCAGTTACGGCAGGACGCTAAGCCCCTACGATGAGCAGTTCTTC. This sequence encodes CASSYGRTLSPYDEQFF.

V is TRBV12-3 or TRBV12-4 and J is TRBJ2-3; the match to TRBD2 covers 13 bases. CDR3 size: 16 residues. The V and J ends lost 7 bases and 0 bases, in that order; junction bases with no gene match: 4. CDR3 protein: CASNRLAGGSTDTQYF. The CDR3 region has the DNA TGTGCCAGCAATCGACTAGCGGGGGGTAGCACAGATACGCAGTATTTT.

V is TRBV7-9 and J is TRBJ1-2; D is undetermined. In germline, CDR1 is SEHNR, CDR2 FQNEAQ (reference sequence). Trimming pared 3 bases from V and 0 bases from J, leaving 2 bases between. This CDR3 is built from 12 residues. Here the CDR3 DNA reads TGTGCCAGCAGCTTCCCTAACTATGGCTACACCTTC. It codes for CASSFPNYGYTF. Full variable domain (missing parts from reference TRBV7-9 and TRBJ1-2): DTGVSQNPRHKITKRGQNVTFRCDPISEHNRLYWYRQTLGQGPEFLTYFQNEAQLEKSRLLSDRFSAERPKGSFSTLEIQRTEQGDSAMYLCASSFPNYGYTFGSGTRLTVV.

This clonotype was recorded a few times. V is TRBV7-9 and J is TRBJ1-6, with a weak D call TRBD1 (6 bases). Germline CDR1 is SEHNR and CDR2 is FQNEAQ (reference sequence). This CDR3 is built from 14 residues. The germline V and J ends were trimmed by 2 bases and 7 bases, with 9 bases remaining between them. CDR3 protein: CASSLSGANSPLHF. Here the CDR3 DNA reads TGTGCCAGCAGCTTATCAGGGGCGAATTCACCCCTCCACTTT.

The chain couples TRBV7-9 to TRBJ1-5, with D perhaps matching TRBD1 (6 bases). The CDR3 length is 16 residues. The V gene lost 5 bases and the J gene lost 5 bases, with 19 bases spanning the gap. Germline lookup yields CDR1 SEHNR and CDR2 FQNEAQ (reference sequence). The CDR3 sequence: CASSPTGSLWDQPQHF. The DNA for the CDR3 is TGTGCCAGCAGCCCTACAGGGTCCTTATGGGATCAGCCCCAGCATTTT.

This clonotype appeared a few times. This chain connects TRBV7-9 to TRBJ2-7; maybe TRBD1 (5 bases). CDR3 length: 15 residues. Germline CDR1 is SEHNR and CDR2 is FQNEAQ (reference sequence). V lost 0 bases and J lost 0, with 9 bases in between. CDR3 in amino acids: CASSLAAGLSYEQYF. DNA of the CDR3: TGTGCCAGCAGCTTAGCGGCAGGGCTCTCCTACGAGCAGTACTTC.

A word on this clonotype: The junction departs from the called germline gene at one end, perhaps through a read error. The rearrangement links TRBV6-5 to TRBJ1-2, with a weak D call TRBD1 (6 bases). Germline V gene data show CDR1 as MNHEY and CDR2 as SVGAGI. This CDR3 spans 16 amino acids. The CDR3 reads CAGSSPGTSWGYGYTF. The CDR3 DNA is TGTGCCGGCAGTTCCCCCGGGACATCCTGGGGATATGGCTACACCTTC.

This clonotype was counted many times. The chain links TRBV29-1 to TRBJ2-7; 9 nucleotides agree with TRBD1. The J segment lost 2 bases and the V segment lost 4 bases, leaving 9 bases of the junction unmatched. The germline V gene has CDR1 SQVTM and CDR2 ANQGSEA. The CDR3 totals 15 residues. The CDR3 sequence: CSVGPGQGDPYEQYF. The CDR3 DNA reads TGCAGCGTTGGCCCGGGACAGGGAGATCCCTACGAGCAGTACTTC.

There are a few counts of this clonotype. The J gene is TRBJ2-7, the V gene TRBV4-2; maybe TRBD2 (5 bases). V lost 4 bases, J lost 0 bases, and 10 bases lay in between. CDR1 and CDR2 from the germline V gene are LGHNA and YNFKEQ. CDR3 length: 14 amino acids. This CDR3 reads CASSRELLSYEQYF. The CDR3, as DNA: TGTGCCAGCAGCCGGGAGCTACTCTCCTACGAGCAGTACTTC.

The CDR3 loop reads CASSFTLGADTQYF. CDR3 in DNA: TGTGCCAGCAGTTTCACTTTGGGCGCAGATACGCAGTATTTT. The genes are TRBV12-3 or TRBV12-4 and TRBJ2-3, with unresolved D. The CDR3 length is 14 residues. V lost 3 bases and J lost 4, with 11 bases in between.

This clonotype showed up just a few times. J is TRBJ1-5 and V is TRBV28; maybe TRBD1 (6 bases). Per the germline V gene, CDR1 is MDHEN and CDR2 is SYDVKM. Deletions cut 5 bases from V and 1 base from J, with 12 bases between. This CDR3 is built from 15 residues. For the CDR3, the DNA is TGTGCCAGCAGTCCCCCAGACAGGAGCAATCAGCCCCAGCATTTT. Protein: CASSPPDRSNQPQHF.

In its sample, this clonotype was seen many times. The rearrangement joins TRBV7-9 to TRBJ1-1; no clear D. The CDR3 extends over 14 amino acids. The V gene's germline CDR1 is SEHNR and CDR2 FQNEAQ (reference sequence). The V end was cut by 1 base, the J end by 4 bases, with 10 bases between. The CDR3, as DNA: TGTGCCAGCAGCTTAGGGGGAGGGAGCACTGAAGCTTTCTTT. Translation: CASSLGGGSTEAFF.

The chain uses TRBV11-2 and TRBJ1-1; D not resolved. Trimming pared 6 bases from V and 0 bases from J, leaving 8 bases between. The CDR3 has 13 amino acids. Germline V gene data show CDR1 as SGHAT and CDR2 as FQNNGV. CDR3 amino acids: CASSPTVNTEAFF. CDR3 in DNA: TGTGCCAGCAGTCCGACGGTGAACACTGAAGCTTTCTTT.

This rearrangement joins TRBV27 to TRBJ2-7; D is undetermined. CDR3 length: 12 amino acids. Germline CDR1 reads MNHEY; CDR2 reads SMNVEV (reference sequence). V shed 8 bases and J shed 2 bases, with 10 bases lying between them. CDR3 nucleotides: TGTGCCAGCGCCGGGCCTACCTACGAGCAGTACTTC. As protein: CASAGPTYEQYF.

Concerning this clonotype itself: A much larger clone differs by one base, so this may be a read error. The rearrangement joins TRBV7-2 to TRBJ1-5; 9 bases map to TRBD1. CDR1 is SGHTA, CDR2 FQGNSA, per germline. This CDR3 region has 15 residues. V shed 5 bases, J shed 6 bases, and the junction held 8 bases outside the gene matches. CDR3 loop: CASSDGTGNIQPQHF. CDR3 DNA sequence: TGTGCCAGCAGCGATGGGACAGGGAATATTCAGCCCCAGCATTTT.

This clonotype showed up many times. This chain connects TRBV7-9 to TRBJ2-7, with D perhaps matching TRBD2 (5 bases). CDR1 SEHNR and CDR2 FQNEAQ come from the germline V gene (reference sequence). V lost 3 bases, J lost 3 bases, and 9 bases lay in between. The length of the CDR3 is 13 residues. The CDR3 reads CASSLMAGYEQYF. Here the CDR3 DNA reads TGTGCCAGCAGCTTGATGGCGGGCTACGAGCAGTACTTC.

Concerning this clonotype itself: A much larger clone sits a single nucleotide away, making a read error possible. CDR3 nucleotides: TGTGCCAGCAGTGTGGAAGGGATGGTAGGGCAGTACTTC. Translation: CASSVEGMVGQYF. The chain links TRBV28 to TRBJ2-4; D uncertain. This CDR3 is 13 amino acids long. Deletions cut 5 bases from V and 13 bases from J, with 18 bases between. In germline, CDR1 is MDHEN, CDR2 SYDVKM.

This chain joins TRBV5-1 and TRBJ2-5, with D perhaps matching TRBD1 or TRBD2 (6 bases each). CDR1 is SGHRS and CDR2 is YFSETQ in the germline V gene. V shed 4 bases and J shed 2 bases, with 12 bases lying between them. The CDR3 runs 14 residues. The CDR3 DNA sequence: TGCGCCAGCAGCGGGGGGACATCACAAGAGACCCAGTACTTC. Translated, it gives CASSGGTSQETQYF. The full variable domain, completed using reference TRBV5-1 and TRBJ2-5, is KAGVTQTPRYLIKTRGQQVTLSCSPISGHRSVSWYQQTPGQGLQFLFEYFSETQRNKGNFPGRFSGRQFSNSRSEMNVSTLELGDSALYLCASSGGTSQETQYFGPGTRLLVL.

This CDR3 is CASSPGQPGSNEQFF. CDR3 DNA: TGCGCCAGCAGCCCCGGACAGCCGGGGAGCAATGAGCAGTTCTTC. The rearrangement links TRBV5-1 to TRBJ2-1; D is perhaps TRBD1 (6 bases). The CDR3 is made up of 15 amino acids. The V and J ends lost 4 bases and 6 bases respectively, with 17 bases between them. Germline V CDR1 and CDR2: SGHRS, YFSETQ.

On this clonotype: The junction departs from the called germline gene at one end, perhaps through a read error. This rearrangement joins TRBV20-1 to TRBJ2-7; D could derive from TRBD1 or TRBD2 (5 bases each). Germline CDR1 DFQATT, CDR2 SNEGSKA (reference sequence). This CDR3 has 14 amino acids. DNA for the CDR3: TGCAGTGCTCGGGGACCAGCGGTTCCCTACGAGCAGTATTTC. Its translation: CSARGPAVPYEQYF.

The chain carries TRBV5-1 and TRBJ2-5; possibly TRBD1 for D (6 bases). This CDR3 has 15 amino acids. The V gene lost 0 bases and the J gene lost 5 bases, with 14 bases spanning the gap. CDR1 SGHRS and CDR2 YFSETQ come from the germline V gene. CDR3 in amino acids: CASSLATGLRETQYF. The CDR3 nucleotides read TGCGCCAGCAGCTTGGCCACAGGGCTTCGGGAGACCCAGTACTTC.

A note on this clonotype: This could be a read error, since a much larger clone is one nucleotide away. The J gene is TRBJ2-7, the V gene TRBV7-2; D may be TRBD2 (5 bases). Trimming left V 0 bases short and J 1 base short, with 19 bases between. From germline, CDR1 is SGHTA and CDR2 FQGNSA. CDR3 length: 18 amino acids. The CDR3: CASSLALRANGDSYEQYF. CDR3 DNA: TGTGCCAGCAGCTTAGCGCTAAGGGCTAACGGGGATTCCTACGAGCAGTACTTC.

This clonotype was seen at least ten times. V gene TRBV5-6 combines with J gene TRBJ2-1, with D unclear. With 6 bases removed from V and 7 bases from J, the gap between germline ends came to 14 bases. This CDR3 spans 13 amino acids. Germline CDR1 is SGHDT and CDR2 is YYEEEE. CDR3 bases: TGTGCCAGCACTCTGGCACCCGCAAATGAGCAGTTCTTC. Protein sequence: CASTLAPANEQFF.

This chain uses TRBV20-1 with TRBJ1-4; D gene ambiguous. CDR3 length: 11 residues. V was clipped by 6 bases and J by 7 bases, with 9 bases between them. Germline V gene data show CDR1 as DFQATT and CDR2 as SNEGSKA (reference sequence). The CDR3 DNA sequence: TGCAGTGCCATATATGGTGAAAAACTGTTTTTT. Protein sequence: CSAIYGEKLFF.

This clonotype appeared many times. V usage is TRBV4-2 and J usage is TRBJ2-3; a possible D gene is TRBD1 (5 bases). V was trimmed by 0 bases and J by 5 bases, leaving 15 bases between them. There are 16 residues in the CDR3. Germline CDR1 LGHNA, CDR2 YNFKEQ. The CDR3 spells CASSQDKGQGRDTQYF. The CDR3 region has the DNA TGTGCCAGCAGCCAAGATAAAGGGCAGGGTCGAGATACGCAGTATTTT.

The chain combines TRBV5-6 with TRBJ2-1; D perhaps matches TRBD2 (7 bases). Germline CDR1 and CDR2: SGHDT and YYEEEE. The CDR3 spans 15 residues. Trimming took 3 bases from V and 3 from J, leaving 13 bases between them. The CDR3 nucleotides read TGTGCCAGCAGCTGGCGGGAGACAGGCTACAATGAGCAGTTCTTC. Translation: CASSWRETGYNEQFF.

As to this clonotype: The final CDR3 position lacks the conserved phenylalanine or tryptophan, pointing to a likely read error. DNA for the CDR3: TGCGCCAGCAGCCAAGGCCGACAGGCTGGCTATGGCTACACCGTC. Translated, it gives CASSQGRQAGYGYTV. V usage is TRBV4-3 and J usage is TRBJ1-2; TRBD1 might be the D (6 bases). The CDR3 is 15 residues long. Germline-derived CDR1 and CDR2 are LGHNA and YSLEER. Trimming removed 1 base at V and 4 bases at J, with 13 bases between.

This chain connects TRBV27 to TRBJ1-4; a possible D gene is TRBD1 (6 bases). CDR3 length: 15 residues. Germline CDR1 and CDR2: MNHEY and SMNVEV (reference sequence). V dropped 2 bases and J dropped 10 bases, with 17 bases sitting between them. The CDR3 nucleotides read TGTGCCAGCAGTTTAAAGGGCAGGGGTGGTTCAAAACTGTTTTTT. Its protein is CASSLKGRGGSKLFF.

About this clonotype itself: A read error may be the cause here, since a much bigger clone is one base away. This sequence joins TRBV10-3 and TRBJ2-1; maybe TRBD2 (5 bases). TRBJ2-7 explains the end of the DNA better; the J call may be wrong. The CDR3 length is 13 residues. Germline-derived CDR1 and CDR2 are ENHRY and SYGVKD. CDR3 amino acids: CAIRMDSYNEQYF. CDR3 sequence (DNA): TGTGCCATCAGGATGGACTCCTACAATGAGCAGTACTTC.